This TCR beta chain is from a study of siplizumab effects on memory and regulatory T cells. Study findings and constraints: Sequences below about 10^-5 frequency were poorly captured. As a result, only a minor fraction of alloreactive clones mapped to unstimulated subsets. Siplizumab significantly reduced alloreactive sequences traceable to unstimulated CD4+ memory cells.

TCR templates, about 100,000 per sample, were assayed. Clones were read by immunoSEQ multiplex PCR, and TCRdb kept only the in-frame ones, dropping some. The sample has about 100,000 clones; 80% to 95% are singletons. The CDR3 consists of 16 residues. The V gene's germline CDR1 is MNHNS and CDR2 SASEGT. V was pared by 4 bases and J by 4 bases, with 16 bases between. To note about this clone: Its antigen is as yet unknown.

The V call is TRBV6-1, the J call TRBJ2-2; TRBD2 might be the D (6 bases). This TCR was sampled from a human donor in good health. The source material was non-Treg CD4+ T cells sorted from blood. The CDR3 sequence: CASSVLPGAVTGELFF. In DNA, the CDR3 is TGTGCCAGCAGTGTTCTCCCGGGAGCGGTCACCGGGGAGCTGTTTTTT.